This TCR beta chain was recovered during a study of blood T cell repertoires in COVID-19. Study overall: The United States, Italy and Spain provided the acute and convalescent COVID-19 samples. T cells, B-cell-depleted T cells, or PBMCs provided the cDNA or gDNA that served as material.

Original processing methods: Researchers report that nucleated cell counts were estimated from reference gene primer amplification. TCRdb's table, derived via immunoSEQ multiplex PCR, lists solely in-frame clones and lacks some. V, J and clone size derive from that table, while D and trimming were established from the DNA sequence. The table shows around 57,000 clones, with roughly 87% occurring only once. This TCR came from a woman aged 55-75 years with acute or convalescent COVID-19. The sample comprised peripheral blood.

CDR3 in amino acids: CASSVGQTYEQYF. CDR3 in DNA: TGTGCCAGCAGTGTGGGACAGACCTACGAGCAGTACTTC. The V call is TRBV12-3 or TRBV12-4, the J call TRBJ2-7; the match to TRBD1 covers 7 bases. V lost 5 bases, J lost 2 bases, and 3 bases stayed unmatched. The CDR3 has 13 amino acids.